This TCR beta chain was captured by sequencing in a study of post-analysis software for immune sequencing data. Every TCR beta cDNA library bore unique molecular identifiers. MiXCR was run by TCRdb on the PCR reads, yielding one entry per CDR3 protein. The sample includes 750,000 to 950,000 distinct CDR3 sequences, roughly 58% seen only once; the top ten take approximately 4.5%. Sequencing was done on a sample of blood. This receptor was obtained from a girl under 18 with multiple sclerosis.

In DNA, the CDR3 is TGTGCTAGTGGTTTGGAGACCAGGTACAATGAGCAGTTCTTC. Amino acids: CASGLETRYNEQFF. The V call is TRBV12-5, the J call TRBJ2-1; no clear D gene. V lost 1 base and J lost 4, with 8 bases in between. CDR1 and CDR2 from the germline V gene are LGHNT and FRNRAP. The CDR3 has 14 residues.